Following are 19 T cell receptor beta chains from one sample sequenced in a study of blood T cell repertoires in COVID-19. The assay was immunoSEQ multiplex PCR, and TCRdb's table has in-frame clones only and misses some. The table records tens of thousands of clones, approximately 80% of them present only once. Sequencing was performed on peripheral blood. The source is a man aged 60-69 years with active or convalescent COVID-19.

The CDR3 loop reads CASSLGAAGELFF. The CDR3 DNA reads as TGTGCCAGCAGTTTAGGGGCCGCCGGGGAGCTGTTTTTT. The gene calls are TRBV12-3 or TRBV12-4 and TRBJ2-2; D gene unclear. V was cut by 1 base and J by 6 bases, with 6 bases left in between. The CDR3 loop spans 13 amino acids.

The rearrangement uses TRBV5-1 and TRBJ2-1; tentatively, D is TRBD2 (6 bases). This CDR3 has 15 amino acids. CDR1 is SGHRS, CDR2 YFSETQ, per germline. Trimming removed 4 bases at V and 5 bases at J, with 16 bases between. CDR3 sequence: CASSRTGDEDNEQFF. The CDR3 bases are TGCGCCAGCAGCAGGACGGGGGATGAGGACAATGAGCAGTTCTTC.

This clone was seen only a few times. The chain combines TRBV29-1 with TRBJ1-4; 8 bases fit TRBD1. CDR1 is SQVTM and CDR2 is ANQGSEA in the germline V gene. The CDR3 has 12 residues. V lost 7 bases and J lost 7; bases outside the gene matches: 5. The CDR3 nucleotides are TGCAGCGGGACAGGGCGGGGTGAAAAACTGTTTTTT. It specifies CSGTGRGEKLFF.

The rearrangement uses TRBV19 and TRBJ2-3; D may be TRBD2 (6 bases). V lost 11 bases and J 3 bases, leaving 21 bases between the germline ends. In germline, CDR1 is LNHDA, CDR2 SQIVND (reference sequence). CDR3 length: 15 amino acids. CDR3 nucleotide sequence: TGTGCCGGGTCGGCGGGGAACGATCTGACAGATACGCAGTATTTT. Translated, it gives CAGSAGNDLTDTQYF.

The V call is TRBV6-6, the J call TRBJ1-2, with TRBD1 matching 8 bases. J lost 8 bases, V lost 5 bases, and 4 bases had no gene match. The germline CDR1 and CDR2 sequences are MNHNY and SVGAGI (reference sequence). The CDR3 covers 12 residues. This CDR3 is CASSQTGEGYTF. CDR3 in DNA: TGTGCCAGCAGTCAGACAGGGGAAGGCTACACCTTC.

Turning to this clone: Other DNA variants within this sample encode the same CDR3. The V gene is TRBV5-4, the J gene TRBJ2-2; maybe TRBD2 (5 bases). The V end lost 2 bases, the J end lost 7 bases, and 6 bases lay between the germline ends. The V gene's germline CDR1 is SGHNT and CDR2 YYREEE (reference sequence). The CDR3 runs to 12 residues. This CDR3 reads CASSLGGGELFF. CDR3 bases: TGTGCCAGCAGCTTAGGAGGCGGGGAGCTGTTTTTT. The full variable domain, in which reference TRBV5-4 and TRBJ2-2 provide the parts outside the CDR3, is ETGVTQSPTHLIKTRGQQVTLRCSSQSGHNTVSWYQQALGQGPQFIFQYYREEENGRGNFPPRFSGLQFPNYSSELNVNALELDDSALYLCASSLGGGELFFGEGSRLTVL.

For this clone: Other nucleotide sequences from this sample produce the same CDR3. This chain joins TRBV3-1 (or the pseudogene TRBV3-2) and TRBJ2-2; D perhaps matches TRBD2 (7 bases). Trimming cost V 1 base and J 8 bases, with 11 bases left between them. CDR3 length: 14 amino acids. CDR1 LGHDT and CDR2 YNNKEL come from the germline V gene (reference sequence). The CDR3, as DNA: TGTGCCAGCAGCCAAGCCGGGGGGCGGGGGGAGCTGTTTTTT. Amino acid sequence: CASSQAGGRGELFF.

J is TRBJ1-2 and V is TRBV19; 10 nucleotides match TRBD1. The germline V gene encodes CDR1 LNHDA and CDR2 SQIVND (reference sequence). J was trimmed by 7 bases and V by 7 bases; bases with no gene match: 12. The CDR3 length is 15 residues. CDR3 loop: CASTLQSGTGAGYTF. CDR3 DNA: TGTGCCAGTACCCTACAATCCGGGACAGGGGCTGGCTACACCTTC.

The CDR3 spells CASLDRAGFEAFF. In DNA form, the CDR3 reads TGTGCCAGCTTAGACAGGGCTGGGTTCGAAGCTTTCTTT. The gene calls are TRBV18 and TRBJ1-1, with TRBD1 matching over 7 bases. Trimming at V came to 7 bases and at J to 8 bases, leaving 10 bases not matched to a gene. The length of the CDR3 is 13 residues. Germline CDR1 and CDR2: KGHSH and LQKENI.

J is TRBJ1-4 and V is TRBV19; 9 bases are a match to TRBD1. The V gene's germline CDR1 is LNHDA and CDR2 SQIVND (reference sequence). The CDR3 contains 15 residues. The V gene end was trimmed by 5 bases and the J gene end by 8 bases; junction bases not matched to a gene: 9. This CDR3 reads CASSPRQGGNEKLFF. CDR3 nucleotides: TGTGCCAGTAGTCCCCGACAGGGGGGGAACGAAAAACTGTTTTTT.

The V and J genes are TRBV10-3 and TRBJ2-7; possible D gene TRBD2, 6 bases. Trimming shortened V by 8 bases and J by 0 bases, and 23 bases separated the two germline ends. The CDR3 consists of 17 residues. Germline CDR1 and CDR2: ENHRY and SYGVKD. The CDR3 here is CAIGPLPGLVSSYEQYF. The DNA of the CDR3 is TGTGCCATCGGCCCCTTACCGGGACTGGTAAGCTCCTACGAGCAGTACTTC.

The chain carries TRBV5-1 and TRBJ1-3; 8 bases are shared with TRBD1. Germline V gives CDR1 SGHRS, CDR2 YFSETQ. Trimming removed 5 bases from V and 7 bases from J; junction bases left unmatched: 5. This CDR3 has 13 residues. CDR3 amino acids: CASSDGQGNTIYF. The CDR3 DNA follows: TGCGCCAGCAGTGACGGACAGGGTAACACCATATATTTT. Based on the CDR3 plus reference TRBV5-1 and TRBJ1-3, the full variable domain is KAGVTQTPRYLIKTRGQQVTLSCSPISGHRSVSWYQQTPGQGLQFLFEYFSETQRNKGNFPGRFSGRQFSNSRSEMNVSTLELGDSALYLCASSDGQGNTIYFGEGSWLTVV.

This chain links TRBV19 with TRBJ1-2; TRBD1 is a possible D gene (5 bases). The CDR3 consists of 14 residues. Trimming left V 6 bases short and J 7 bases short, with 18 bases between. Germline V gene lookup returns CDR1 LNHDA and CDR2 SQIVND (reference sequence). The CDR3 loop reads CASSPNPGGAGYTF. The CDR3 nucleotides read TGTGCCAGTAGCCCAAACCCAGGAGGGGCTGGCTACACCTTC.

The CDR3 DNA follows: TGTGCCAGCGAGGGACAGGGTGTCACCGGGGAGCTGTTTTTT. Translated: CASEGQGVTGELFF. This chain links TRBV5-4 with TRBJ2-2; TRBD1 aligns across 9 bases. The germline gives CDR1 SGHNT, CDR2 YYREEE (reference sequence). Trimming removed 7 bases from V and 4 bases from J; junction bases left unmatched: 5. CDR3 length equals 14 residues.

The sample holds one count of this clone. DNA of the CDR3: TGTGCCACCAGTGATGGGCCGACTAGCGGGGGACGAGAGACCCAGTACTTC. Translation: CATSDGPTSGGRETQYF. V usage is TRBV24-1 and J usage is TRBJ2-5; 12 bases are a match to TRBD2. Germline V gene data show CDR1 as KGHDR and CDR2 as SFDVKD. The CDR3 sequence is 17 residues long. Trimming cost V 3 bases and J 4 bases; bases outside gene matches: 8.

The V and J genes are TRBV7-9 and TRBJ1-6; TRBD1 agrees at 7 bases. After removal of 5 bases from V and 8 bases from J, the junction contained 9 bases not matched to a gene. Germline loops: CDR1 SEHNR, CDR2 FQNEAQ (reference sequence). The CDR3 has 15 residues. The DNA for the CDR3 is TGTGCCAGCAGCCCAGGGACAGTTTCAGATTCACCCCTCCACTTT. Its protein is CASSPGTVSDSPLHF. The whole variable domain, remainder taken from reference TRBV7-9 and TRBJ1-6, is DTGVSQNPRHKITKRGQNVTFRCDPISEHNRLYWYRQTLGQGPEFLTYFQNEAQLEKSRLLSDRFSAERPKGSFSTLEIQRTEQGDSAMYLCASSPGTVSDSPLHFGNGTRLTVT.

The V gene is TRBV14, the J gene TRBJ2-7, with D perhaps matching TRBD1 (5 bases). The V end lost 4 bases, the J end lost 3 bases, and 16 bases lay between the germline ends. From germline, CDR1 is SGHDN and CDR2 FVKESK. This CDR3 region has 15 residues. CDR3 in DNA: TGTGCCAGCAGCCCTGAAGGGGCAGGTTTCTACGAGCAGTACTTC. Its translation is CASSPEGAGFYEQYF.

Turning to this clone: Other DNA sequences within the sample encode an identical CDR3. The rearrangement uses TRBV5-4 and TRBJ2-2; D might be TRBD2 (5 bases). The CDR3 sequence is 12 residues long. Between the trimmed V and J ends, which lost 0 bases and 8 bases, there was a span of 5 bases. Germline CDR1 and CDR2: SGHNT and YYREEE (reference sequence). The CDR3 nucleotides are TGTGCCAGCAGCTTGGGCGGGGGGGAGCTGTTTTTT. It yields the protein CASSLGGGELFF. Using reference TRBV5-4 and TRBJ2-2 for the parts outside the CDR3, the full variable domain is ETGVTQSPTHLIKTRGQQVTLRCSSQSGHNTVSWYQQALGQGPQFIFQYYREEENGRGNFPPRFSGLQFPNYSSELNVNALELDDSALYLCASSLGGGELFFGEGSRLTVL.

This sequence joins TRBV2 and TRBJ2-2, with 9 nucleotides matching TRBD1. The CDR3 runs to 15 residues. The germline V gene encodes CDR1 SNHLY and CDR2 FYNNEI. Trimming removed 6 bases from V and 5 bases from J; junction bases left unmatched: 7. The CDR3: CASRQQGARTGELFF. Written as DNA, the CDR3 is TGTGCCAGCAGGCAACAGGGGGCGAGGACCGGGGAGCTGTTTTTT.